This TCR beta chain was sequenced during a study of blood T cells in healthy people across ages. Ten or more counts support this clonotype. Its antigen is as yet unknown. A J-beta primer mix and a sample-barcoded 5' primer were used in a second PCR of about 7 to 12 cycles. TCRdb called the 5' RACE reads again in MiXCR, with one record for every CDR3 protein. The sample holds over 700,000 distinct CDR3 sequences, around a quarter seen once. Study observations and caveats: Diversity of TCR beta per million T cells declined in a roughly linear way with age.

V lost 6 bases, J lost 5 bases, and 10 bases lay in between. This CDR3 has 12 residues. Another study also made use of these data, one on T cells of mothers and their children. That paper states: The overlap seen between related mothers and children slightly exceeded that of unrelated pairs, though not significantly.

What was sequenced was blood. The chain couples TRBV12-3 or TRBV12-4 to TRBJ2-5; D might be TRBD1 or TRBD2, each matching 6 bases. The receptor was derived from a boy aged 5-17 years in good health. The CDR3 bases are TGTGCCAGCAGCCCGGGGGCGGAGACCCAGTACTTC. It encodes CASSPGAETQYF.